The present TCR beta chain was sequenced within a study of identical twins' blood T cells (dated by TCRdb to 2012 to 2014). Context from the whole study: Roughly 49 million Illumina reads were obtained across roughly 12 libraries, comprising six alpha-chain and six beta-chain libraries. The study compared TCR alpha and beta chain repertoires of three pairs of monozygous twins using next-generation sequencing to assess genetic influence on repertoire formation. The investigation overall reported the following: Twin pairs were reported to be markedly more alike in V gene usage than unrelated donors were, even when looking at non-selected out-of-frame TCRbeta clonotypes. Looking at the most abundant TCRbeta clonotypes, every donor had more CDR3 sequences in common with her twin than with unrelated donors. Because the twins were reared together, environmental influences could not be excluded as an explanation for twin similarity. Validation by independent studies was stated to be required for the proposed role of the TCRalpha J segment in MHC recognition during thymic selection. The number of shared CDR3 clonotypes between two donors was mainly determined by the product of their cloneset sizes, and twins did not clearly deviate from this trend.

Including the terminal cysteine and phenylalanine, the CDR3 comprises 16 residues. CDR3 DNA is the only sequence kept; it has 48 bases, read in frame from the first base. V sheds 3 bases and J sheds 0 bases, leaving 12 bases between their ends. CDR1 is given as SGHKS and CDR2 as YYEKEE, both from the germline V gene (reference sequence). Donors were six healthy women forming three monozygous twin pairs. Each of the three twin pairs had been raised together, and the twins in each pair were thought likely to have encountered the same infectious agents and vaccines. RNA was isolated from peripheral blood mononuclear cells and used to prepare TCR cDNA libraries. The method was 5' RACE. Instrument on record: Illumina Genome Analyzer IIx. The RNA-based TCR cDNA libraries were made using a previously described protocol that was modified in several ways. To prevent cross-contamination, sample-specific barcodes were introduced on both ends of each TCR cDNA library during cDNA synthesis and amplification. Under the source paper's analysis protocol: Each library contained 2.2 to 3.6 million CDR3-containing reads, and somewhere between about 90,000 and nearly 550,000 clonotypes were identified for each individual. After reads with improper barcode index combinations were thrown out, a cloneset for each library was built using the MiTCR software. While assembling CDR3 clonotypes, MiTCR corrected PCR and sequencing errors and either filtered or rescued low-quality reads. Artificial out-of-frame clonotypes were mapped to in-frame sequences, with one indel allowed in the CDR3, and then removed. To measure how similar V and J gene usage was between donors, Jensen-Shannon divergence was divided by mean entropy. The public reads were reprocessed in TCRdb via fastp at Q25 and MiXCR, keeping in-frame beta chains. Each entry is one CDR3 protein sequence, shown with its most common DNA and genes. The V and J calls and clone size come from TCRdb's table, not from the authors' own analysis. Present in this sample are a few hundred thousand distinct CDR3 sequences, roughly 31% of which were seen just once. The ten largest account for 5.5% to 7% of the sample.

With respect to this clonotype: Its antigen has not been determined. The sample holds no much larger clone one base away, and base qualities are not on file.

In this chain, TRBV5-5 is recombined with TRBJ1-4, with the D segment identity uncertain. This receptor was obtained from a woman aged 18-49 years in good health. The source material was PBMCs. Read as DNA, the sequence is TGTGCCAGCAGCTATCCAGGTGGACCAACTAATGAAAAACTGTTTTTT. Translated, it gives CASSYPGGPTNEKLFF.